This entry lists 17 T cell receptor beta chains sequenced from one sample in a study of shared T cell receptors in the human thymus. Some clones are missing from TCRdb's copy, which holds only in-frame ones; the method was immunoSEQ multiplex PCR. The sample includes about 500,000 clones, approximately 78% of them seen just once. These data were likewise used in another study, on human thymus T cells.

The sample was thymocytes. The receptor set was obtained from a boy less than two years old with a congenital heart defect.

The rearrangement joins TRBV4-3 to TRBJ2-7, with 8 bases identical to TRBD1. Germline assignment: CDR1 LGHNA and CDR2 YSLEER. The CDR3 sequence is 14 residues long. Losses at the gene ends were 3 bases for V and 2 bases for J; bases not matched to a gene: 3. The CDR3 coding sequence is TGCGCCAGCAGCCAGGGACAGGCGGCCTACGAGCAGTACTTC. Translation: CASSQGQAAYEQYF.

The chain joins TRBV4-3 to TRBJ1-3, with D tentatively TRBD1 (5 bases). Germline values: CDR1 LGHNA, CDR2 YSLEER. CDR3 length: 19 amino acids. Trimming took off 1 base at V and 0 bases at J, with 19 bases between the two ends. CDR3 DNA: TGCGCCAGCAGCCAAGGGGGGGAACTTAGTACTAGCTCTGGAAACACCATATATTTT. This translates into CASSQGGELSTSSGNTIYF.

The rearrangement uses TRBV10-3 and TRBJ2-3; the D gene is possibly TRBD1 (6 bases). Trimming removed 4 bases at V and 0 bases at J, with 11 bases between. The V gene's germline CDR1 is ENHRY and CDR2 SYGVKD. The CDR3 is made up of 15 amino acids. The CDR3 coding sequence is TGTGCCATCAGTGCGGACAGCTCTAGCACAGATACGCAGTATTTT. It specifies CAISADSSSTDTQYF.

V gene TRBV27 combines with J gene TRBJ2-7, with no clear D. Germline V gene sequence: CDR1 MNHEY, CDR2 SMNVEV (reference sequence). Trimming took off 5 bases at V and 3 bases at J, with 17 bases between the two ends. This CDR3 is 15 amino acids long. CDR3 amino acids: CASSNFKDSNYEQYF. In nucleotides, the CDR3 is TGTGCCAGCAGTAACTTTAAAGACTCCAACTACGAGCAGTACTTC.

The gene calls are TRBV7-9 and TRBJ1-2; 9 positions match TRBD1. Germline V lookup: CDR1 SEHNR, CDR2 FQNEAQ (reference sequence). V gave up 2 bases and J gave up 4 bases; unmatched junction bases: 11. The CDR3 spans 17 residues. The CDR3 region is CASSLSNGEQGAYGYTF. The CDR3, as DNA: TGTGCCAGCAGCTTATCCAACGGCGAACAGGGGGCCTATGGCTACACCTTC.

This chain connects TRBV6-5 to TRBJ2-1; 8 bases align to TRBD1. CDR3 length: 16 amino acids. CDR1 and CDR2 (germline): MNHEY, SVGAGI. The V gene end was trimmed by 0 bases and the J gene end by 7 bases; junction bases not matched to a gene: 8. The CDR3 is CASSYSIRDRPNEQFF. The CDR3 DNA is TGTGCCAGCAGTTACTCGATAAGGGACAGGCCAAATGAGCAGTTCTTC.

The chain employs TRBV30 and TRBJ2-7; 10 bases fit TRBD1. Germline V gene data show CDR1 as GTSNPN and CDR2 as SVGIG (reference sequence). After removal of 2 bases from V and 2 bases from J, the junction contained 15 bases not matched to a gene. CDR3 length: 18 amino acids. As DNA, the CDR3 is TGTGCCTGGAGTCCGTTGCGGAGGGACAGGGGCGACCCCTACGAGCAGTACTTC. Residues: CAWSPLRRDRGDPYEQYF.

This clone came up once. The gene calls are TRBV11-3 and TRBJ2-7; 10 bases map to TRBD1. CDR1 and CDR2 from the germline V gene are SGHNT and YENEEA. This CDR3 spans 18 amino acids. Trimming cost V 0 bases and J 0 bases; bases outside gene matches: 8. CDR3 protein: CASSLERGQGFDSYEQYF. The CDR3 DNA follows: TGTGCCAGCAGCTTAGAGAGGGGACAGGGGTTTGACTCCTACGAGCAGTACTTC.

This sequence joins TRBV27 and TRBJ2-1; a possible D gene is TRBD1 (5 bases). Germline assignment: CDR1 MNHEY and CDR2 SMNVEV (reference sequence). This CDR3 comprises 12 residues. Trimming removed 4 bases at V and 9 bases at J, with 10 bases between. The CDR3 sequence is CASSSQGGEQFF. The CDR3 DNA reads TGTGCCAGCAGTTCCCAGGGCGGTGAGCAGTTCTTC.

This clone was detected a few times. The rearrangement uses TRBV7-9 and TRBJ2-7; D is unresolved. The germline V and J ends were trimmed by 5 bases and 1 base, with 12 bases remaining between them. Per germline, CDR1 SEHNR and CDR2 FQNEAQ (reference sequence). The CDR3 is made up of 14 amino acids. DNA of the CDR3: TGTGCCAGCAGCGCCAATTCCCTATCCTACGAGCAGTACTTC. It yields the protein CASSANSLSYEQYF.

The chain couples TRBV5-1 to TRBJ2-5; 11 nucleotides align to TRBD2. V shed 4 bases, J shed 5 bases, and the junction held 10 bases outside the gene matches. CDR1 is SGHRS, CDR2 YFSETQ, per germline. The CDR3 totals 16 residues. The CDR3 sequence is CASSPRLAGGPETQYF. The CDR3, as DNA: TGCGCCAGCAGCCCCCGGTTAGCGGGAGGGCCGGAGACCCAGTACTTC. The whole variable domain, remainder taken from reference TRBV5-1 and TRBJ2-5, is KAGVTQTPRYLIKTRGQQVTLSCSPISGHRSVSWYQQTPGQGLQFLFEYFSETQRNKGNFPGRFSGRQFSNSRSEMNVSTLELGDSALYLCASSPRLAGGPETQYFGPGTRLLVL.

The V gene is TRBV4-3, the J gene TRBJ2-2, with 7 bases that match TRBD2. Germline lookup yields CDR1 LGHNA and CDR2 YSLEER. The ends lost 2 bases at V and 7 bases at J; junction bases unmatched: 4. This CDR3 is built from 14 residues. The CDR3 DNA follows: TGCGCCAGCAGCCAAAATCAGCGGGACGGGGAGCTGTTTTTT. Amino acids: CASSQNQRDGELFF.

This clone has only a few counts. This chain uses TRBV6-6 with TRBJ2-2, with D perhaps matching TRBD1 (8 bases). Deletions cut 7 bases from V and 4 bases from J, with 16 bases between. Per the germline V gene, CDR1 is MNHNY and CDR2 is SVGAGI (reference sequence). CDR3 length equals 15 residues. CDR3 sequence (DNA): TGTGCCAGCAAGCGGACAGGGAGGGTCACCGGGGAGCTGTTTTTT. Translation: CASKRTGRVTGELFF.

This clone was seen a handful of times. The CDR3 DNA reads TGCAGCGTTCGACCAGGCCTTGGGGAGGACACTGAAGCTTTCTTT. Translated: CSVRPGLGEDTEAFF. The rearrangement joins TRBV29-1 to TRBJ1-1; D uncertain. V lost 5 bases, J lost 3 bases, and 19 bases lay in between. The germline gives CDR1 SQVTM, CDR2 ANQGSEA. CDR3 length: 15 amino acids.

The CDR3 DNA sequence: TGTGCCAGCAGTTTCACTCCCAGGGGCACCGGGGAGCTGTTTTTT. Protein sequence: CASSFTPRGTGELFF. This chain connects TRBV28 to TRBJ2-2, with TRBD1 as a possible D gene (6 bases). Deletions cut 3 bases from V and 4 bases from J, with 12 bases between. The CDR3 length is 15 residues. Germline assignment: CDR1 MDHEN and CDR2 SYDVKM. Variable domain in full (rest from reference TRBV28 and TRBJ2-2): DVKVTQSSRYLVKRTGEKVFLECVQDMDHENMFWYRQDPGLGLRLIYFSYDVKMKEKGDIPEGYSVSREKKERFSLILESASTNQTSMYLCASSFTPRGTGELFFGEGSRLTVL.

The table lists this clone with a count of one. The chain carries TRBV5-8 and TRBJ2-1; D not resolved. Trimming took 0 bases from V and 3 from J, leaving 10 bases between them. The CDR3 consists of 15 residues. Germline CDR1 reads SGHTS; CDR2 reads YDEGEE. DNA of the CDR3: TGTGCCAGCAGCTTGGATGGGCCTCTCTACAATGAGCAGTTCTTC. Its protein product is CASSLDGPLYNEQFF. The full variable domain, rest sourced from reference TRBV5-8 and TRBJ2-1, is EAGVTQSPTHLIKTRGQQATLRCSPISGHTSVYWYQQALGLGLQFLLWYDEGEERNRGNFPPRFSGRQFPNYSSELNVNALELEDSALYLCASSLDGPLYNEQFFGPGTRLTVL.

The rearrangement uses TRBV6-5 and TRBJ2-1, with 8 positions matching TRBD1. CDR3 length: 12 residues. CDR1 and CDR2 from the germline V gene are MNHEY and SVGAGI. V lost 10 bases, J lost 5 bases, and 4 bases stayed unmatched. CDR3 sequence reads: CATRTGNNEQFF. CDR3 DNA: TGTGCCACCCGGACAGGGAACAATGAGCAGTTCTTC.